Listed below are T cell receptor beta chains from one sample, sequenced in a study of CD4 T cells in relation to SARS-CoV-2 and coronaviruses. Antigen specificity for these receptors is unknown. TCRdb's table, derived via immunoSEQ multiplex PCR, lists solely in-frame clones and lacks some. The sample has some 22,000 clones, around 66% seen once. Sequenced material: CD4+ T cells from PBMCs, cultured in vitro. These receptors were taken from a human donor in good health. CDR3s include the opening cysteine and the closing phenylalanine or tryptophan. The order of the fields is V gene, J gene, clone size, D gene, CDR3 protein, CDR3 DNA. D genes are given only for firm matches. Clone size is not always given. Where it is, it says once, few, many or a class for expanded clones.

TRBV19	TRBJ1-2	few	TRBD1	CASSPTGAVLGGYTF	TGTGCCAGTAGTCCTACAGGGGCCGTCCTCGGTGGCTACACCTTC
TRBV25-1	TRBJ1-1	few	.	CASSEQGTTEAFF	TGTGCCAGCAGTGAACAGGGGACCACTGAAGCTTTCTTT
TRBV19	TRBJ1-2	few	TRBD1	CASSRDRGFYGYTF	TGTGCCAGTAGTAGGGACAGGGGGTTCTATGGCTACACCTTC
TRBV4-1	TRBJ2-1	few	TRBD2	CASSQVSGLAGGPNEQFF	TGCGCCAGCAGCCAAGTCTCAGGACTAGCGGGAGGGCCCAATGAGCAGTTCTTC
TRBV19	TRBJ1-2	.	TRBD1	CASKLGRGGDYGYTF	TGTGCCAGTAAATTGGGGAGAGGGGGCGACTATGGCTACACCTTC
TRBV4-3	TRBJ2-3	.	TRBD2	CASSQVPWGGPTDTQYF	TGCGCCAGCAGCCAAGTCCCGTGGGGGGGTCCCACAGATACGCAGTATTTT
TRBV6-4	TRBJ1-5	.	.	CASSVQEGQPQHF	TGTGCCAGCAGTGTCCAGGAGGGTCAGCCCCAGCATTTT
TRBV10-3	TRBJ2-5	.	TRBD2	CAIGTGTSAQETQYF	TGTGCCATCGGCACCGGGACTAGCGCTCAAGAGACCCAGTACTTC
TRBV18	TRBJ2-1	.	TRBD1	CASSPPTGGITYNEQFF	TGTGCCAGCTCACCTCCGACAGGGGGCATCACCTACAATGAGCAGTTCTTC
TRBV10-3	TRBJ2-1	few	.	CAITPSTYNEQFF	TGTGCCATCACCCCGAGCACCTACAATGAGCAGTTCTTC
TRBV6-2/TRBV6-3	TRBJ2-7	.	.	CASSPPSGTYEQYF	TGTGCCAGCAGTCCACCCTCCGGGACCTACGAGCAGTACTTC
TRBV7-6	TRBJ2-2	.	.	CASSQYKGISGELFF	TGTGCCAGCAGCCAATACAAGGGGATTTCAGGGGAGCTGTTTTTT
TRBV6-6	TRBJ2-3	.	TRBD2	CATGGSTDTQYF	TGTGCCACCGGGGGGAGCACAGATACGCAGTATTTT
TRBV10-3	TRBJ2-2	.	.	CAISGGGTNTGELFF	TGTGCCATCAGTGGGGGCGGGACGAACACCGGGGAGCTGTTTTTT
TRBV4-3	TRBJ2-7	once	TRBD1	CASSRNTGAYEQYF	TGCGCCAGCAGCCGCAACACAGGGGCCTACGAGCAGTACTTC
TRBV6-2/TRBV6-3	TRBJ1-5	.	TRBD1	CASSQLRDRVVIATQHF	TGTGCCAGCAGCCAACTCCGGGACAGGGTGGTAATAGCGACCCAGCATTTT
TRBV9	TRBJ2-7	.	TRBD1	CASSFFPGQGRSEQYF	TGTGCCAGCAGCTTCTTCCCTGGACAGGGGCGCTCCGAGCAGTACTTC
TRBV11-2	TRBJ2-1	.	TRBD2	CASSPSGRGGEQFF	TGTGCCAGCAGCCCCAGCGGGAGGGGCGGTGAGCAGTTCTTC
TRBV5-4	TRBJ1-1	.	TRBD1	CASSFPTGGVLNTEAFF	TGTGCCAGCAGCTTTCCTACAGGGGGCGTTTTGAACACTGAAGCTTTCTTT
TRBV7-2	TRBJ2-3	.	.	CASSFSGVTDTQYF	TGTGCCAGCAGCTTTTCCGGGGTAACAGATACGCAGTATTTT
TRBV5-5	TRBJ2-3	.	TRBD2	CASSREADTQYF	TGTGCCAGCAGCCGGGAGGCCGATACGCAGTATTTT
TRBV19	TRBJ2-5	.	TRBD2	CASRGLAEETQYF	TGTGCCAGTAGGGGACTAGCGGAAGAGACCCAGTACTTC